The source of this T cell receptor beta chain is a study of cytomegalovirus exposure and HLA in healthy donors. Notes on the study in general: Some V segments, including TRBV6-2 and TRBV6-3, were excluded as indistinguishable. Later examination showed HLA-associated TCR beta chains had greater clonal expansion than equally common others.

In nominal health when sampled, donors likely had unrecorded immune exposures nonetheless. The CDR3 totals 16 residues. From germline, CDR1 is LNHDA and CDR2 SQIVND (reference sequence). J lost 2 bases, V lost 5 bases, and 7 bases had no gene match. In the PCR, 60 Vbeta and 13 Jbeta primers were used. Sequenced by immunoSEQ multiplex PCR; TCRdb stores in-frame clones only, minus some. This sample has about 170,000 clones; roughly 85% occur once, and the top ten carry under 8%. As for this clone: The antigen is not known.

Sequencing used PBMCs. This sequence was found in a man aged 35-49 years in good health and CMV-seropositive. This chain links TRBV19 with TRBJ2-2, with TRBD1 matching over 8 bases. CDR3 sequence reads: CASSSQGASNTGELFF. The CDR3 region has the DNA TGTGCCAGTAGTTCTCAGGGGGCAAGTAACACCGGGGAGCTGTTTTTT.